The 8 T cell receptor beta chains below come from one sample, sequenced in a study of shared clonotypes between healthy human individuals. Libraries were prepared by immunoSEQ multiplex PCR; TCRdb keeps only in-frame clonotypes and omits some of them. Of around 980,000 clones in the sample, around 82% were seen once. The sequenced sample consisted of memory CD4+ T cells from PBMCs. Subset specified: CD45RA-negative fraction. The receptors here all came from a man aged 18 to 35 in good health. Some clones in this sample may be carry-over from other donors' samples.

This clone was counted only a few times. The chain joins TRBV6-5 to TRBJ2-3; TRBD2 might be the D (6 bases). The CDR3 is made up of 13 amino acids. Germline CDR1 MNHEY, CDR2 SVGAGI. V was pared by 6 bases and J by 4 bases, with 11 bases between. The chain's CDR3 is CASRAWGADTQYF. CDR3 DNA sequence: TGTGCCAGCAGGGCCTGGGGGGCAGATACGCAGTATTTT.

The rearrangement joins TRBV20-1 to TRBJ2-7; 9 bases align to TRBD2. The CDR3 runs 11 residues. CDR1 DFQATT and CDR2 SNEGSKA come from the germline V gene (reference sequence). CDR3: CRAGGQHEQYF. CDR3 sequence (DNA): TGCCGGGCGGGAGGGCAACACGAGCAGTACTTC.

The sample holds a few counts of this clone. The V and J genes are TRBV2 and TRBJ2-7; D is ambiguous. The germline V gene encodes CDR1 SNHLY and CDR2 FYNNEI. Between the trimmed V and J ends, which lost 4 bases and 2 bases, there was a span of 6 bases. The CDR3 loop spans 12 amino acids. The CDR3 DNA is TGTGCCAGCAGTGCCACGGCCTACGAGCAGTACTTC. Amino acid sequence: CASSATAYEQYF. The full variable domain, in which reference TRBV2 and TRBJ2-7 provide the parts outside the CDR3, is EPEVTQTPSHQVTQMGQEVILRCVPISNHLYFYWYRQILGQKVEFLVSFYNNEISEKSEIFDDQFSVERPDGSNFTLKIRSTKLEDSAMYFCASSATAYEQYFGPGTRLTVT.

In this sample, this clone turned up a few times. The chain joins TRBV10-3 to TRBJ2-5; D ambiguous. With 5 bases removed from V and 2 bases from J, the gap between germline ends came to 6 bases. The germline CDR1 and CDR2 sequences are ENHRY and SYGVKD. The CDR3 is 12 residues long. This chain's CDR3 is CAISPTQETQYF. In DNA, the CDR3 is TGTGCCATCAGTCCAACGCAAGAGACCCAGTACTTC.

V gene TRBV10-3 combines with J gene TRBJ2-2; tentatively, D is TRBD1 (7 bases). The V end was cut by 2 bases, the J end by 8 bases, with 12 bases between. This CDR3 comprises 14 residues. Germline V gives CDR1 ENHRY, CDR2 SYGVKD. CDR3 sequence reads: CAISENRGGGELFF. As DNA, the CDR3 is TGTGCCATCAGTGAGAACAGGGGAGGAGGGGAGCTGTTTTTT.

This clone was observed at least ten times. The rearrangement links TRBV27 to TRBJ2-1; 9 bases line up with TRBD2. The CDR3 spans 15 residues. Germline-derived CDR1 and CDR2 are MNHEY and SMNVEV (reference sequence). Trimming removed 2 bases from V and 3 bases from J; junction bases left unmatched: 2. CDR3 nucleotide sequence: TGTGCCAGCAGTTTAGCGACTAGCGGCTACAATGAGCAGTTCTTC. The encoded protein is CASSLATSGYNEQFF.

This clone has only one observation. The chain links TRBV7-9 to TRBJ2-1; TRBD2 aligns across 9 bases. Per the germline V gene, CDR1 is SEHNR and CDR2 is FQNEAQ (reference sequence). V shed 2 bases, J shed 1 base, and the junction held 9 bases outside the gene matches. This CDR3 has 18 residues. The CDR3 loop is CASSLLGGRARSYNEQFF. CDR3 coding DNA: TGTGCCAGCAGCTTACTTGGCGGGAGGGCCCGTTCCTACAATGAGCAGTTCTTC.

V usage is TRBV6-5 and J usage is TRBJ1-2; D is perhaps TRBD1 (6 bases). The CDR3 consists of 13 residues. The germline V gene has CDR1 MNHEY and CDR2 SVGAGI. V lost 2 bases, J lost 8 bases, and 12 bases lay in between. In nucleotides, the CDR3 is TGTGCCAGCAGTTACCCGGCAGGGGCCGGCTACACCTTC. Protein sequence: CASSYPAGAGYTF.